What follows is one TCR beta chain and its context. Its antigen remains unidentified. These data are taken from a study of PD-1 blockade in classical Hodgkin lymphoma. Study outcomes and limitations: Complete responders entered with baseline diversity on par with newly diagnosed patients, the results showed. Significantly greater TCR diversity emerged by C4D1 in CD4+ cells but not CD8+ cells. Those patients who began receiving nivolumab less than 1 year after ASCT had lower diversity, and they were excluded.

The time point here: cycle 4 day 1 (C4D1), after less than 7 weeks of nivolumab. With no exception, relapse followed autologous stem cell transplantation in all patients, and brentuximab vedotin exposure varied. Only in-frame clones appear in the TCRdb table, and some are missing; sequencing was by immunoSEQ multiplex PCR. The top ten hold more than 10% of the sample, which has about 46,000 clones, 65% to 80% seen once. The CDR3 spans 11 residues. The source material was peripheral blood mononuclear cells (PBMCs), sampled before the fourth cycle of nivolumab. The rearrangement uses TRBV22-1 and TRBJ1-2. TRBV22-1 is deemed a pseudogene. This TCR was sampled from a human donor with classical Hodgkin lymphoma. The CDR3 sequence is CPARKTYGYTF. CDR3 bases: TGTCCAGCGAGAAAGACCTATGGCTACACCTTC.